Here is one T cell receptor (beta chain) with its context. Antigen unknown. Looked up from germline, CDR1 is MNHEY and CDR2 is SVGAGI. This CDR3 comprises 17 residues. The V segment lost 2 bases and the J segment 0 bases; nucleotides outside the gene matches: 5. The data belong to a study of identical twins. The study's findings and limits: Out-of-frame beta chain sequences displayed weaker excess sharing between twins. Without tracking the same donors, conclusions rested on cross-sectional statistical analysis.

The authors used template switching to add a universal primer site and gave cDNA unique molecular identifiers. TCRdb processed the 5' RACE reads anew with MiXCR; each CDR3 protein has one entry. There are about 470,000 distinct CDR3 sequences in the sample; more than 20% occur only once, and around 3% lies in the top ten. This sample also belongs to another study, concerning T cells expressing NK-cell markers. That report notes: Repertoires of TCR beta were obtained from T cells sorted as CD3+CD56+NKG2C+, CD3+CD56+NKG2C- and CD3+CD56-NKG2C+.

The chain is built from TRBV6-5 and TRBJ2-3; 10 bases map to TRBD1. Input material: CD4+ T cells sorted from blood. The TCR originated in a young woman in good health. CDR3 nucleotide sequence: TGTGCCAGCAGTTACGGGACAGGGGTCGGAAGCACAGATACGCAGTATTTT. Translating gives CASSYGTGVGSTDTQYF.